Presented here are 11 T cell receptor beta chains from one specimen sequenced in a study of T cell changes during pregnancy in multiple sclerosis. The method was immunoSEQ multiplex PCR; TCRdb's version includes in-frame clones alone and lacks a portion of them. The sample comprises roughly 59,000 clones, 80% to 95% of which are singletons, and roughly 0.34% rests with the top ten. The sample consisted of CD4+ T cells from peripheral blood mononuclear cells, taken before pregnancy. Source of these receptors: a female donor with multiple sclerosis, enrolled in a pregnancy study.

The chain combines TRBV12-5 with TRBJ2-2, with 12 bases identical to TRBD2. Germline CDR1 and CDR2: LGHNT and FRNRAP. V was clipped by 3 bases and J by 4 bases; unmatched bases: 9. The CDR3 contains 18 residues. CDR3 nucleotide sequence: TGTGCTAGTGGTTTTAAGCTAGCGGGAGGGAGGAGCACCGGGGAGCTGTTTTTT. The encoded protein is CASGFKLAGGRSTGELFF.

This chain joins TRBV7-9 and TRBJ2-7; 11 nucleotides line up with TRBD2. Germline V CDR1 and CDR2: SEHNR, FQNEAQ (reference sequence). V lost 2 bases, J lost 4 bases, and 10 bases stayed unmatched. This CDR3 has 17 amino acids. CDR3 nucleotide sequence: TGTGCCAGCAGCTTACCTACTAGCGGGAGTAAGTCTTACGAGCAGTACTTC. Translation gives CASSLPTSGSKSYEQYF.

This clone was recorded once. The gene calls are TRBV19 and TRBJ1-2; 9 bases fit TRBD1. From germline, CDR1 is LNHDA and CDR2 SQIVND (reference sequence). CDR3 length: 13 amino acids. The trim removed 9 bases at V and 5 bases at J, leaving 7 bases unmatched. CDR3 coding DNA: TGTGCCAGCATGGACAGGGGACCATATGGCTACACCTTC. Translating it yields CASMDRGPYGYTF.

The chain is built from TRBV7-9 and TRBJ1-1, with 10 bases matching TRBD1. Looked up from germline, CDR1 is SEHNR and CDR2 is FQNEAQ (reference sequence). V lost 5 bases and J lost 7; bases outside the gene matches: 4. This CDR3 contains 13 residues. The CDR3 is CASSGDRGREAFF. The CDR3 DNA reads TGTGCCAGCAGCGGGGACAGGGGCCGTGAAGCTTTCTTT.

The genes are TRBV5-6 and TRBJ2-7; maybe TRBD1 (5 bases). The CDR3 runs 15 residues. CDR1 and CDR2 (germline): SGHDT, YYEEEE. V lost 4 bases, J lost 1 base, and 15 bases lay in between. This CDR3 is CASSPQGRRSYEQYF. DNA for the CDR3: TGTGCCAGCAGCCCTCAGGGTCGGAGATCCTACGAGCAGTACTTC. Full variable domain (rest looked up from reference TRBV5-6 and TRBJ2-7): DAGVTQSPTHLIKTRGQQVTLRCSPKSGHDTVSWYQQALGQGPQFIFQYYEEEERQRGNFPDRFSGHQFPNYSSELNVNALLLGDSALYLCASSPQGRRSYEQYFGPGTRLTVT.

This chain joins TRBV19 and TRBJ2-7, with D perhaps matching TRBD1 (5 bases). This CDR3 has 17 residues. V was shortened by 4 bases and J by 3 bases, with 22 bases between the two germline ends. In germline, CDR1 is LNHDA, CDR2 SQIVND (reference sequence). This CDR3 is CASSRGGAGIDFYEQYF. The CDR3 DNA is TGTGCCAGTAGTAGGGGTGGGGCAGGGATTGATTTCTACGAGCAGTACTTC. Drawing the rest from reference TRBV19 and TRBJ2-7, the complete variable domain is DGGITQSPKYLFRKEGQNVTLSCEQNLNHDAMYWYRQDPGQGLRLIYYSQIVNDFQKGDIAEGYSVSREKKESFPLTVTSAQKNPTAFYLCASSRGGAGIDFYEQYFGPGTRLTVT.

The genes are TRBV6-1 and TRBJ2-7; 7 bases are a match to TRBD1. The CDR3 runs to 16 residues. The germline gives CDR1 MNHNS, CDR2 SASEGT. With 1 base clipped from V and 4 bases from J, the junction kept 10 bases outside the gene matches. The CDR3 bases are TGTGCCAGCAGTGAAGGACAGGGTTGGGATGTATACGAGCAGTACTTC. Translating gives CASSEGQGWDVYEQYF.

This chain joins TRBV9 and TRBJ2-3; D gene unclear. Per germline, CDR1 SGDLS and CDR2 YYNGEE. The CDR3 totals 15 residues. Trimming took off 5 bases at V and 1 base at J, with 14 bases between the two ends. The CDR3 here is CASSPFIQGTDTQYF. CDR3 DNA: TGTGCCAGCAGTCCTTTTATCCAGGGCACAGATACGCAGTATTTT.

This chain joins TRBV5-4 and TRBJ2-5; 10 bases match TRBD1. Germline lookup yields CDR1 SGHNT and CDR2 YYREEE (reference sequence). The V gene end was trimmed by 0 bases and the J gene end by 1 base; junction bases not matched to a gene: 3. The CDR3 is 16 amino acids. The CDR3 is CASSLGGTGVQETQYF. In DNA, the CDR3 is TGTGCCAGCAGCTTGGGGGGGACAGGGGTCCAAGAGACCCAGTACTTC. Filled out from reference TRBV5-4 and TRBJ2-5, the complete variable domain reads ETGVTQSPTHLIKTRGQQVTLRCSSQSGHNTVSWYQQALGQGPQFIFQYYREEENGRGNFPPRFSGLQFPNYSSELNVNALELDDSALYLCASSLGGTGVQETQYFGPGTRLLVL.

The genes are TRBV9 and TRBJ2-6; 10 bases line up with TRBD1. Losses at the gene ends were 4 bases for V and 4 bases for J; bases not matched to a gene: 14. There are 19 residues in the CDR3. Germline CDR1 and CDR2: SGDLS and YYNGEE. The CDR3 loop reads CASSSRRGQGVMGANVLTF. In DNA, the CDR3 is TGTGCCAGCAGCTCCCGACGTGGACAGGGGGTTATGGGGGCCAACGTCCTGACTTTC.

CDR3 in amino acids: CASSLGEGWAKNIQYF. In nucleotides, the CDR3 is TGTGCCAGCAGCTTAGGGGAGGGTTGGGCCAAAAACATTCAGTACTTC. The chain links TRBV11-3 to TRBJ2-4, with 7 bases lining up with TRBD2. Germline trimming cut 1 base from V and 1 base from J; bases unmatched to any gene: 4. In germline, CDR1 is SGHNT, CDR2 YENEEA. This CDR3 is built from 16 residues.